The entry that follows covers one TCR beta chain sequence. Its antigen is not known. The data stem from a study of neoadjuvant anti-PD-1 for oral cavity cancer. Study-level points and caveats: TCR analyses covered only a few patients per response group. Higher pretreatment Treg/Th17 ratios tracked higher pretreatment blood clonality.

This table comes from immunoSEQ multiplex PCR, and its TCRdb copy is limited to in-frame clones, with some not included. The sample carries about 14,000 clones, roughly 80% recorded once. Time point specified: after neoadjuvant nivolumab, at surgical resection. These newly diagnosed stage II-IVA oral cavity squamous cell carcinoma patients had no prior systemic or radiation treatment. CDR1 and CDR2 (germline): MGHDK, SYGVNS. CDR3 length: 13 amino acids. V lost 5 bases and J 6 bases, leaving 10 bases between the germline ends. This chain links TRBV25-1 with TRBJ2-2; D is uncertain. The sequences come from PBMCs, collected after nivolumab (anti-PD-1) treatment. The source of this sequence is a person between 35 and 79 years old with oral cavity squamous cell carcinoma. The CDR3 DNA reads TGTGCCAGCAGTCGCTCCCAGGCCGGGGAGCTGTTTTTT. Protein: CASSRSQAGELFF.